This T cell receptor beta chain was sequenced for a study of beta chain features in type 1 diabetes. Background on the study: Examination of sorted cells across all samples involved 100 million or so cells.

General study findings and limits: There were fewer insertions and more deletions at the VDJ junctions of type 1 diabetes patients.

One heparinised draw, averaging around 120 mL, was taken per donor. Sorting that relied on CD45RO/CCR7/CD25/CD127/CD95/CD27 yielded CD4+ naive, central memory, regulatory and stem cell-like memory cells. The CDR3 is 14 residues long. CDR1 LNHDA and CDR2 SQIVND come from the germline V gene (reference sequence). Deletions cut 4 bases from V and 6 bases from J, with 16 bases between. Reverse transcribing all isolated RNA meant expressed TCRB transcripts were sequenced. Measured with immunoSEQ multiplex PCR; TCRdb has only the in-frame clones, and not every one. The sample has roughly 40,000 clones, around 48% seen once. About this clone: Its antigen is still unknown.

The V gene is TRBV19, the J gene TRBJ2-7, with a weak D call TRBD2 (5 bases). The TCR sequence derives from a woman aged 18 to 35 in good health. Sample: central memory CD4+ T cells from blood. CDR3 DNA sequence: TGTGCCAGTAGTACCTTGGACTGGCCTACCGAGCAGTACTTC. Its protein product is CASSTLDWPTEQYF.